The 29 T cell receptor beta chains below all came from one sample that was sequenced in a study of cytomegalovirus exposure and HLA in healthy donors. Amplification used 60 Vbeta primers and 13 Jbeta primers. Repertoires were generated with immunoSEQ multiplex PCR, while TCRdb's copy carries only in-frame clones and drops some. The sample holds around 130,000 clones, about four fifths seen once. Sequencing used PBMCs. These receptors all come from a man aged 25 to 45 in good health and CMV-seronegative.

The rearrangement uses TRBV18 and TRBJ1-3; 7 nucleotides agree with TRBD1. Germline CDR1 and CDR2: KGHSH and LQKENI. The CDR3 sequence is 15 residues long. The V gene end was trimmed by 3 bases and the J gene end by 0 bases; junction bases not matched to a gene: 2. As DNA, the CDR3 is TGTGCCAGCTCACCCCCAGGGGGCTCTGGAAACACCATATATTTT. Protein sequence: CASSPPGGSGNTIYF.

The gene calls are TRBV11-2 and TRBJ1-1, with 8 bases that match TRBD1. Germline V gene data show CDR1 as SGHAT and CDR2 as FQNNGV. This CDR3 region has 14 residues. After removal of 4 bases from V and 5 bases from J, the junction contained 6 bases not matched to a gene. The CDR3 DNA follows: TGTGCCAGCAGCTCACAGGGGGGTCAGACTGAAGCTTTCTTT. Translated, it gives CASSSQGGQTEAFF. The full variable domain, with the rest looked up from reference TRBV11-2 and TRBJ1-1, is EAGVAQSPRYKIIEKRQSVAFWCNPISGHATLYWYQQILGQGPKLLIQFQNNGVVDDSQLPKDRFSAERLKGVDSTLKIQPAKLEDSAVYLCASSSQGGQTEAFFGQGTRLTVV.

The chain has TRBV5-1 and TRBJ1-5; the D gene is possibly TRBD1 (6 bases). Germline values: CDR1 SGHRS, CDR2 YFSETQ. Trimming removed 4 bases at V and 2 bases at J, with 13 bases between. The CDR3 extends over 15 amino acids. CDR3 nucleotides: TGCGCCAGCAGCCTCGTCCCAGGGGGCAATCAGCCCCAGCATTTT. Its translation is CASSLVPGGNQPQHF.

A few counts support this clone. This chain joins TRBV6-5 and TRBJ1-1; possibly TRBD1 for D (6 bases). Germline loops: CDR1 MNHEY, CDR2 SVGAGI. There are 13 residues in the CDR3. Trimming left V 6 bases short and J 2 bases short, with 10 bases between. The CDR3 protein is CASSKGVNTEAFF. The CDR3 DNA follows: TGTGCCAGCAGCAAGGGGGTAAACACTGAAGCTTTCTTT.

The V call is TRBV6-5, the J call TRBJ1-1; TRBD1 matches 8 bases. CDR1 and CDR2 from the germline V gene are MNHEY and SVGAGI. J lost 3 bases, V lost 6 bases, and 9 bases had no gene match. CDR3 length equals 15 residues. In DNA form, the CDR3 reads TGTGCCAGCAGAGTTCAGGGGGCGAGGGACACTGAAGCTTTCTTT. Its protein is CASRVQGARDTEAFF.

The V call is TRBV6-6, the J call TRBJ1-5; no clear D gene. V dropped 7 bases and J dropped 4 bases, with 14 bases sitting between them. The CDR3 spans 14 residues. Germline V gene lookup returns CDR1 MNHNY and CDR2 SVGAGI (reference sequence). This CDR3 reads CASTDVAQNQPQHF. The CDR3, as DNA: TGTGCCAGCACCGACGTAGCTCAAAATCAGCCCCAGCATTTT.

In its sample, this clone was seen a few times. The DNA for the CDR3 is TGTGCCAGCAATGTAGGGACACCTGAGAACACTGAAGCTTTCTTT. Translating gives CASNVGTPENTEAFF. V gene TRBV6-5 combines with J gene TRBJ1-1; TRBD1 is a possible D gene (6 bases). CDR3 length equals 15 residues. Germline CDR1 is MNHEY and CDR2 is SVGAGI. V lost 7 bases and J 1 base, leaving 16 bases between the germline ends.

The chain links TRBV19 to TRBJ2-1; TRBD1 agrees at 10 bases. The CDR3 consists of 13 residues. CDR1 and CDR2 (germline): LNHDA, SQIVND (reference sequence). The V gene end was trimmed by 5 bases and the J gene end by 7 bases; junction bases not matched to a gene: 2. The CDR3 nucleotides are TGTGCCAGTAGTTGGGGACAGGGGAATGAGCAGTTCTTC. Its protein product is CASSWGQGNEQFF. Together with reference TRBV19 and TRBJ2-1, the CDR3 gives the full variable domain: DGGITQSPKYLFRKEGQNVTLSCEQNLNHDAMYWYRQDPGQGLRLIYYSQIVNDFQKGDIAEGYSVSREKKESFPLTVTSAQKNPTAFYLCASSWGQGNEQFFGPGTRLTVL.

The chain carries TRBV7-9 and TRBJ2-2; D may be TRBD1 (6 bases). From germline, CDR1 is SEHNR and CDR2 FQNEAQ (reference sequence). The V end lost 5 bases, the J end lost 0 bases, and 13 bases lay between the germline ends. CDR3 length equals 16 residues. Written as DNA, the CDR3 is TGTGCCAGCAGCCGAGCCGGGACATCGAACACCGGGGAGCTGTTTTTT. Encoded protein: CASSRAGTSNTGELFF.

The chain carries TRBV18 and TRBJ2-7; 10 nucleotides agree with TRBD2. Germline CDR1 reads KGHSH; CDR2 reads LQKENI. Losses at the gene ends were 4 bases for V and 1 base for J; bases not matched to a gene: 7. The CDR3 spans 16 residues. This CDR3 reads CASSQVLAGVSYEQYF. In nucleotides, the CDR3 is TGTGCCAGCTCACAGGTCCTAGCGGGAGTGTCCTACGAGCAGTACTTC.

This clone was counted a few times. The chain couples TRBV6-5 to TRBJ2-2, with TRBD1 identical over 8 bases. J gave up 0 bases and V 7 bases, and 4 bases lay outside the gene matches. Germline assignment: CDR1 MNHEY and CDR2 SVGAGI. CDR3 length: 15 amino acids. Here the CDR3 DNA reads TGTGCCAGCACCCCGGGACAGGCGAACACCGGGGAGCTGTTTTTT. This sequence encodes CASTPGQANTGELFF.

The chain recombines TRBV4-3 with TRBJ1-2, with D hard to call. The CDR3 sequence is 14 residues long. V was trimmed by 0 bases and J by 5 bases, leaving 10 bases between them. Germline V lookup: CDR1 LGHNA, CDR2 YSLEER. CDR3 bases: TGCGCCAGCAGCCAAGAGAGAAGTGTTTATGGCTACACCTTC. It translates to CASSQERSVYGYTF.

The chain couples TRBV19 to TRBJ1-2; maybe TRBD1 (5 bases). V was trimmed by 10 bases and J by 3 bases, leaving 12 bases between them. CDR3 size: 12 residues. Germline V lookup: CDR1 LNHDA, CDR2 SQIVND (reference sequence). The CDR3 DNA is TGTGCCACCGTGACAGACGACTATGGCTACACCTTC. This sequence encodes CATVTDDYGYTF.

The chain uses TRBV2 and TRBJ2-5; a possible D gene is TRBD1 (5 bases). The CDR3 is 13 residues long. V lost 7 bases and J lost 1, with 10 bases in between. Per germline, CDR1 SNHLY and CDR2 FYNNEI. The CDR3 DNA reads TGTGCCAGCATACAGGAGACCCAAGAGACCCAGTACTTC. Residues: CASIQETQETQYF.

The chain carries TRBV28 and TRBJ1-1; TRBD1 is a possible D gene (6 bases). The CDR3 extends over 16 amino acids. Trimming removed 6 bases at V and 7 bases at J, with 24 bases between. Germline CDR1 and CDR2: MDHEN and SYDVKM. CDR3 nucleotide sequence: TGTGCCAGCAGACCCTCCCGACAGGTTATAGGAGGTGAAGCTTTCTTT. As protein: CASRPSRQVIGGEAFF.

This chain joins TRBV9 and TRBJ2-7, with 9 positions matching TRBD1. CDR1 is SGDLS, CDR2 YYNGEE, per germline. The length of the CDR3 is 14 residues. V dropped 4 bases and J dropped 6; count of bases not matched to a gene: 8. CDR3 nucleotide sequence: TGTGCCAGCAGCCCCTCGGGACAGGGACGCGAGCAGTACTTC. Residues: CASSPSGQGREQYF.

The V and J genes are TRBV5-6 and TRBJ1-6, with a possible D match to TRBD1 (5 bases). The ends were cut back, 4 bases at V and 0 bases at J, with 11 bases in the middle. The CDR3 totals 16 residues. The germline V gene has CDR1 SGHDT and CDR2 YYEEEE. CDR3 sequence reads: CASSPGDLSYNSPLHF. The CDR3 DNA follows: TGTGCCAGCAGCCCGGGGGACCTCTCCTATAATTCACCCCTCCACTTT.

This clone was observed a few times. The V gene is TRBV4-3, the J gene TRBJ1-5; D is unclear. The CDR3 has 14 amino acids. Trimming removed 4 bases from V and 6 bases from J, with 13 bases in between. Germline assignment: CDR1 LGHNA and CDR2 YSLEER. As DNA, the CDR3 is TGCGCCAGCAGCCCTTTCCTCCACTTTCAGCCCCAGCATTTT. This sequence encodes CASSPFLHFQPQHF.

This chain links TRBV5-1 with TRBJ1-1; the D gene is possibly TRBD1 (6 bases). The germline CDR1 and CDR2 sequences are SGHRS and YFSETQ. Trimming took off 2 bases at V and 0 bases at J, with 17 bases between the two ends. The CDR3 is 17 amino acids. In nucleotides, the CDR3 is TGCGCCAGCAGCTTCGTCTCAGGGGAAAACATGAACACTGAAGCTTTCTTT. Protein: CASSFVSGENMNTEAFF.

This chain joins TRBV5-6 and TRBJ1-6; unclear D gene. Germline V lookup: CDR1 SGHDT, CDR2 YYEEEE. The CDR3 runs 14 residues. V was shortened by 0 bases and J by 14 bases, with 15 bases between the two germline ends. The CDR3 coding sequence is TGTGCCAGCAGCTTGGGGAGTAACCCAGAGACCCTCCACTTT. This codes for CASSLGSNPETLHF.

V is TRBV2 and J is TRBJ1-5; 7 nucleotides line up with TRBD1. Germline V lookup: CDR1 SNHLY, CDR2 FYNNEI. The CDR3 is made up of 14 amino acids. With V trimmed by 6 bases and J by 3 bases, 5 bases remained unmatched. CDR3 coding DNA: TGTGCCAGCAGCCAGGGGGATTACAATCAGCCCCAGCATTTT. As protein: CASSQGDYNQPQHF. The whole variable domain, remainder taken from reference TRBV2 and TRBJ1-5, is EPEVTQTPSHQVTQMGQEVILRCVPISNHLYFYWYRQILGQKVEFLVSFYNNEISEKSEIFDDQFSVERPDGSNFTLKIRSTKLEDSAMYFCASSQGDYNQPQHFGDGTRLSIL.

The chain has TRBV6-1 and TRBJ1-1; D possibly corresponds to TRBD1 (5 bases). V was trimmed by 9 bases and J by 7 bases, leaving 21 bases between them. Germline CDR1 MNHNS, CDR2 SASEGT. The CDR3 sequence is 14 residues long. The CDR3 DNA follows: TGTGCCAGTAAGTGGCCCCCGGGGGTTGGTGAAGCTTTCTTT. This translates into CASKWPPGVGEAFF.

The V call is TRBV6-4, the J call TRBJ2-3; 9 nucleotides match TRBD2. The CDR3 is 15 residues long. Germline CDR1 MRHNA, CDR2 SNTAGT. With V trimmed by 6 bases and J by 0 bases, 4 bases remained unmatched. The CDR3 loop is CASSNSGGSTDTQYF. In nucleotides, the CDR3 is TGTGCCAGCAGCAATAGCGGGGGCAGCACAGATACGCAGTATTTT.

Only one count was recorded for this clone. This sequence joins TRBV5-1 and TRBJ1-1; D ambiguous. Germline values: CDR1 SGHRS, CDR2 YFSETQ. V was trimmed by 4 bases and J by 1 base, leaving 8 bases between them. This CDR3 spans 13 amino acids. The CDR3 is CASSLKRNTEAFF. Written as DNA, the CDR3 is TGCGCCAGCAGCCTCAAGCGGAACACTGAAGCTTTCTTT.

The chain is built from TRBV4-3 and TRBJ1-1, with TRBD1 matching over 8 bases. Looked up from germline, CDR1 is LGHNA and CDR2 is YSLEER. The CDR3 runs to 14 residues. V lost 0 bases and J lost 12; bases outside the gene matches: 9. The DNA for the CDR3 is TGCGCCAGCAGCCAAGATGAGCGACAGGGGTTAACTTTCTTT. It is translated as CASSQDERQGLTFF.

The chain recombines TRBV19 with TRBJ2-2; D is uncertain. CDR1 LNHDA and CDR2 SQIVND come from the germline V gene (reference sequence). V gave up 3 bases and J gave up 4 bases, with 6 bases separating them. The CDR3 runs 13 residues. CDR3 DNA: TGTGCCAGTAGTATCTTGAGCACCGGGGAGCTGTTTTTT. It specifies CASSILSTGELFF.

This chain joins TRBV7-2 and TRBJ2-7, with D unclear. The CDR3 consists of 13 residues. The germline V gene has CDR1 SGHTA and CDR2 FQGNSA. The V end was cut by 4 bases, the J end by 5 bases, with 12 bases between. Written as DNA, the CDR3 is TGTGCCAGCAGCTCGCCCCCCGACAACGAGCAGTACTTC. Residues: CASSSPPDNEQYF.

The chain joins TRBV2 to TRBJ1-1; the D is unclear. Looked up from germline, CDR1 is SNHLY and CDR2 is FYNNEI. V was cut by 4 bases and J by 1 base, with 10 bases left in between. The CDR3 totals 14 residues. Written as DNA, the CDR3 is TGTGCCAGCAGTGGGGCCCCTGGGAACACTGAAGCTTTCTTT. As protein: CASSGAPGNTEAFF.

In this sample, this clone turned up once. The rearrangement joins TRBV6-5 to TRBJ2-7; D uncertain. Trimming shortened V by 0 bases and J by 3 bases, and 12 bases separated the two germline ends. Germline CDR1 reads MNHEY; CDR2 reads SVGAGI. This CDR3 contains 15 residues. The CDR3 DNA follows: TGTGCCAGCAGTTACTCGCCAGGAATCTTCTACGAGCAGTACTTC. It codes for CASSYSPGIFYEQYF.